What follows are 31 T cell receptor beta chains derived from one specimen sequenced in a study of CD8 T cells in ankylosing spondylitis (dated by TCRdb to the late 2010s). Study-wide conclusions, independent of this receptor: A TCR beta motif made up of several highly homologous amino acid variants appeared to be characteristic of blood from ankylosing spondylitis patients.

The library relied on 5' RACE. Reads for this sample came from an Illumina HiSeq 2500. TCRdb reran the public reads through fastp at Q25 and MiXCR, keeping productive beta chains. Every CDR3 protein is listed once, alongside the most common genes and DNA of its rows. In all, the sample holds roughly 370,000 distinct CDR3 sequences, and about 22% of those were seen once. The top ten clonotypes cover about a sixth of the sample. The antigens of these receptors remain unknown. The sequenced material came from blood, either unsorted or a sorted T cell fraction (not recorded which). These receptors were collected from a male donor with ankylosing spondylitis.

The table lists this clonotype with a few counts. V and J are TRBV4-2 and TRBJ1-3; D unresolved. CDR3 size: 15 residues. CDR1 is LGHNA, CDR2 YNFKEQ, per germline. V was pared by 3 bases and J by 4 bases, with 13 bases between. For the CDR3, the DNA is TGTGCCAGCAGCCACGCGCGGACCGCGGGAAACACCATATATTTT. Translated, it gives CASSHARTAGNTIYF.

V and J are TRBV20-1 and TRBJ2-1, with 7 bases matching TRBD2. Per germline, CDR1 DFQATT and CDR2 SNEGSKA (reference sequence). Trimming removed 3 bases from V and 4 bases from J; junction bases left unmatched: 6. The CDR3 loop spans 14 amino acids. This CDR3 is CSASPLASYNEQFF. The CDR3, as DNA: TGCAGTGCTAGTCCACTAGCGTCGTACAATGAGCAGTTCTTC.

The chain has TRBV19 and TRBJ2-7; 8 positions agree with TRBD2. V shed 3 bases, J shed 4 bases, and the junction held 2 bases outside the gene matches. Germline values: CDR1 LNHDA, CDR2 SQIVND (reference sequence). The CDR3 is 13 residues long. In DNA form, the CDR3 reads TGTGCCAGTAGTATCCGACTAGCGTACGAGCAGTACTTC. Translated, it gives CASSIRLAYEQYF. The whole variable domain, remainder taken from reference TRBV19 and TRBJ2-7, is DGGITQSPKYLFRKEGQNVTLSCEQNLNHDAMYWYRQDPGQGLRLIYYSQIVNDFQKGDIAEGYSVSREKKESFPLTVTSAQKNPTAFYLCASSIRLAYEQYFGPGTRLTVT.

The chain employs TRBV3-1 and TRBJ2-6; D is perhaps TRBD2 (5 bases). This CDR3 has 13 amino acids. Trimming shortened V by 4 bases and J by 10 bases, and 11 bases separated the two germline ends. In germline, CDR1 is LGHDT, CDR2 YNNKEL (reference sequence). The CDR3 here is CASSPRTPNVLTF. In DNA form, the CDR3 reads TGTGCCAGCAGCCCACGGACTCCTAACGTCCTGACTTTC.

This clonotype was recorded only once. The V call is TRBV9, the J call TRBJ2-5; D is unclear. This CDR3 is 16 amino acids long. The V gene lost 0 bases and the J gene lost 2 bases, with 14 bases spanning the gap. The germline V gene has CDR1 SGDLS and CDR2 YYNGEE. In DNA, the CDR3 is TGTGCCAGCAGCGTAGGTAGTAACATAATTCAAGAGACCCAGTACTTC. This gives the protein CASSVGSNIIQETQYF.

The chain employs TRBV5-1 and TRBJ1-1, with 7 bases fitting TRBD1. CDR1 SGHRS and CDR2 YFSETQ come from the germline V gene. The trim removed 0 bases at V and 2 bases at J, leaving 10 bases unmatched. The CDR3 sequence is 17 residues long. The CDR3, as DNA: TGCGCCAGCAGCTTGGTGAGGGGGCCGGAAACAAACACTGAAGCTTTCTTT. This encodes CASSLVRGPETNTEAFF. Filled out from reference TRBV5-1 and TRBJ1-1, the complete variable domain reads KAGVTQTPRYLIKTRGQQVTLSCSPISGHRSVSWYQQTPGQGLQFLFEYFSETQRNKGNFPGRFSGRQFSNSRSEMNVSTLELGDSALYLCASSLVRGPETNTEAFFGQGTRLTVV.

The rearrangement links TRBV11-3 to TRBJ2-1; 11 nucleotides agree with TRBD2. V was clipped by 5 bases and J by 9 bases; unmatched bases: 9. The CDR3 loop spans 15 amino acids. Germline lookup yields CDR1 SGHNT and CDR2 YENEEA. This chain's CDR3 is CASSDNSGRAGEQFF. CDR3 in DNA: TGTGCCAGCAGCGACAATAGCGGGAGGGCGGGTGAGCAGTTCTTC. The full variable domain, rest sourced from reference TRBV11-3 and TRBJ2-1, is EAGVVQSPRYKIIEKKQPVAFWCNPISGHNTLYWYLQNLGQGPELLIRYENEEAVDDSQLPKDRFSAERLKGVDSTLKIQPAELGDSAVYLCASSDNSGRAGEQFFGPGTRLTVL.

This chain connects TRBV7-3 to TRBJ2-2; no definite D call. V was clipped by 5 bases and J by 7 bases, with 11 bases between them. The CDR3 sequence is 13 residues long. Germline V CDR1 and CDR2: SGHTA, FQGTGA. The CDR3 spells CASSPGVGGELFF. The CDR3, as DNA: TGTGCCAGCAGCCCCGGAGTAGGCGGGGAGCTGTTTTTT.

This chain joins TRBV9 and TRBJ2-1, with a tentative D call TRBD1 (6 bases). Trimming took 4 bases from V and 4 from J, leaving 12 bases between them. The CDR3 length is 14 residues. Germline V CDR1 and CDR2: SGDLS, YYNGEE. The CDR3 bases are TGTGCCAGCAGCATTTTCGGACAGTACAATGAGCAGTTCTTC. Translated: CASSIFGQYNEQFF.

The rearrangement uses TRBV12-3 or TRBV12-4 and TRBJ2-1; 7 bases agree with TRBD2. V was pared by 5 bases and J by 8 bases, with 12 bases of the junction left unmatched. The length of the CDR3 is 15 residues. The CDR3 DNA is TGTGCCAGCAGTCTCACAGCGGGGAGTCCCCATGAGCAGTTCTTC. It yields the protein CASSLTAGSPHEQFF.

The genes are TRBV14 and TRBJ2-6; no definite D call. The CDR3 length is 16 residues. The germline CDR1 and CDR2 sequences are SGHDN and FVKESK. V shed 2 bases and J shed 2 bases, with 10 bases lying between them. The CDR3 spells CASSQLWGTGANVLTF. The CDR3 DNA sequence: TGTGCCAGCAGCCAACTTTGGGGAACTGGGGCCAACGTCCTGACTTTC.

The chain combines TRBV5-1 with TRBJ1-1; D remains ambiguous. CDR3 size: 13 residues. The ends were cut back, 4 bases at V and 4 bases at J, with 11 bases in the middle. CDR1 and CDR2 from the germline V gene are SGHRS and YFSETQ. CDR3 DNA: TGCGCCAGCAGCATGCAGCGGGCCACTGAAGCTTTCTTT. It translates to CASSMQRATEAFF.

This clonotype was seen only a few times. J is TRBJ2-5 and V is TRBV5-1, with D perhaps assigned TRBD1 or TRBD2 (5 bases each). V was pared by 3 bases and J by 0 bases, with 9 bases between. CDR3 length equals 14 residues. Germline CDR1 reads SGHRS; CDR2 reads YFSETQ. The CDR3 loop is CASSSGTDQETQYF. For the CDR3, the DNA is TGCGCCAGCAGCTCAGGGACCGACCAAGAGACCCAGTACTTC.

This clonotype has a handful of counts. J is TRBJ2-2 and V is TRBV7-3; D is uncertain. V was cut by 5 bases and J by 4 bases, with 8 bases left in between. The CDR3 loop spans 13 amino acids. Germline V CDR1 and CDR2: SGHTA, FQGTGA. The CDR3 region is CASSHPATGELFF. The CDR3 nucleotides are TGTGCCAGCAGCCACCCCGCCACCGGGGAGCTGTTTTTT.

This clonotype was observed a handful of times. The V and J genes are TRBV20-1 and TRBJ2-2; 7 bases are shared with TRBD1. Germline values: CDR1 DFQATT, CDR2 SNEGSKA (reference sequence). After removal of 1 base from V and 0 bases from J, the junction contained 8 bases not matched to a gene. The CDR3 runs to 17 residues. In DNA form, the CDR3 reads TGCAGTGCTAGAGTGAGAGGACAGGCTACGAACACCGGGGAGCTGTTTTTT. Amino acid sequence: CSARVRGQATNTGELFF.

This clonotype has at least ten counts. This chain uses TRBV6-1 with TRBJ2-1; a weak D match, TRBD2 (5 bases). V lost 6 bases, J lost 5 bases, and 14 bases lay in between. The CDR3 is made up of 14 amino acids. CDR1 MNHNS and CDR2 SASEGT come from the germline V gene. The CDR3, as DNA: TGTGCCAGCAGCCTCCGGGGTCCACACAATGAGCAGTTCTTC. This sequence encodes CASSLRGPHNEQFF.

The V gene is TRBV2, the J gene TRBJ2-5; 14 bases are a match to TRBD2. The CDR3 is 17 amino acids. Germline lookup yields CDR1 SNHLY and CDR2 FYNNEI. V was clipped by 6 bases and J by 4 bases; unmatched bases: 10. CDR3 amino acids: CASRRLAGGKVGETQYF. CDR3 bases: TGTGCCAGCAGACGACTAGCGGGAGGGAAAGTGGGAGAGACCCAGTACTTC. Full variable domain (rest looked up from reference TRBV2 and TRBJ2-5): EPEVTQTPSHQVTQMGQEVILRCVPISNHLYFYWYRQILGQKVEFLVSFYNNEISEKSEIFDDQFSVERPDGSNFTLKIRSTKLEDSAMYFCASRRLAGGKVGETQYFGPGTRLLVL.

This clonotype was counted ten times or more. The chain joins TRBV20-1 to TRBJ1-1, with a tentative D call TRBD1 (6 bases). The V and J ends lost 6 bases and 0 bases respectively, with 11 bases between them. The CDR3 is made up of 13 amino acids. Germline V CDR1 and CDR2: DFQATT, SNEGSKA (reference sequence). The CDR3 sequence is CSAGQFLNTEAFF. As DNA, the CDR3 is TGCAGTGCAGGACAGTTCCTGAACACTGAAGCTTTCTTT.

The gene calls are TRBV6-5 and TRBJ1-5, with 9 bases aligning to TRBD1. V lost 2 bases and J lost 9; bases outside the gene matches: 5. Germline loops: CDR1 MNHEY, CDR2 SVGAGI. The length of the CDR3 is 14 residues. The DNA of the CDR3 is TGTGCCAGCAGTTACCGGGACAGGGCAACGCCCCAGCATTTT. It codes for CASSYRDRATPQHF.

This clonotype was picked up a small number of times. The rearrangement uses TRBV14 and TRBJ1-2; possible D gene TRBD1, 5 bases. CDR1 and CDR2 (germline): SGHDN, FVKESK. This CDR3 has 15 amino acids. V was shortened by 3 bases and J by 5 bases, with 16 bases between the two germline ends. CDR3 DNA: TGTGCCAGCAGCCAGTTCCGGGACGAGGTATATGGCTACACCTTC. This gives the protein CASSQFRDEVYGYTF.

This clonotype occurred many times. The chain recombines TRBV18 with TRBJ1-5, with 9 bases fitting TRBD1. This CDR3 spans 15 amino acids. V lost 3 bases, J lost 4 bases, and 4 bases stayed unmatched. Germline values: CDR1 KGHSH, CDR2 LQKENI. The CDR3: CASSPGQGSNQPQHF. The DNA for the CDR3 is TGTGCCAGCTCACCGGGACAGGGTTCTAATCAGCCCCAGCATTTT.

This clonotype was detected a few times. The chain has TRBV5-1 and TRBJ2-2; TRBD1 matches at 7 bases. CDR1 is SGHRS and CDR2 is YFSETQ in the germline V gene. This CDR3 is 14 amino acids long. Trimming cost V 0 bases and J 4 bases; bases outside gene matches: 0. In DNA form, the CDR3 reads TGCGCCAGCAGCTTGGGACAGGGCACCGGGGAGCTGTTTTTT. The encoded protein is CASSLGQGTGELFF.

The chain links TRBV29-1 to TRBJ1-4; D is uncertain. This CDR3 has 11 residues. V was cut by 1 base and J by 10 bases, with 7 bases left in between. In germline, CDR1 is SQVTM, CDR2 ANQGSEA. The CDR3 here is CSVEVVGKLFF. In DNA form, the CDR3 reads TGCAGCGTTGAAGTTGTCGGAAAACTGTTTTTT.

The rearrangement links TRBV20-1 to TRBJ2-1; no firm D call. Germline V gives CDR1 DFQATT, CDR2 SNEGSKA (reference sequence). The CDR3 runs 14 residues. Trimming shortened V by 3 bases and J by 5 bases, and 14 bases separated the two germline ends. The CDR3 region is CSARGRRVHNEQFF. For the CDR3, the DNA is TGCAGTGCTAGGGGCCGCCGGGTCCACAATGAGCAGTTCTTC.

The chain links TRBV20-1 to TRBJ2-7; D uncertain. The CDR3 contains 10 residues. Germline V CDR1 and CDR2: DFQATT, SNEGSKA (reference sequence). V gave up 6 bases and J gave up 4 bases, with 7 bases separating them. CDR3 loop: CSATGYEQYF. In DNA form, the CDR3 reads TGCAGTGCAACGGGTTACGAGCAGTACTTC.

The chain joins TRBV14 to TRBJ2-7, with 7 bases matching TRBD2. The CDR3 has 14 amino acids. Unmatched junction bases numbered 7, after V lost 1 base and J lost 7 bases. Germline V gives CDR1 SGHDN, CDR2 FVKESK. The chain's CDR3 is CASSQGGLVPEQYF. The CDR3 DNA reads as TGTGCCAGCAGCCAAGGCGGACTAGTGCCTGAGCAGTACTTC.

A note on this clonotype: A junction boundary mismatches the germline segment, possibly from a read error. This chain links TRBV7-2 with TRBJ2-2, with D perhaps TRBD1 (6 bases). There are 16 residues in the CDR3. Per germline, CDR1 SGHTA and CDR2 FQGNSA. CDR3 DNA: TGTGCCTGCAGCCCACCGACAGGCTTGAACACCGGGGAGCTGTTTTTT. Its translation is CACSPPTGLNTGELFF.

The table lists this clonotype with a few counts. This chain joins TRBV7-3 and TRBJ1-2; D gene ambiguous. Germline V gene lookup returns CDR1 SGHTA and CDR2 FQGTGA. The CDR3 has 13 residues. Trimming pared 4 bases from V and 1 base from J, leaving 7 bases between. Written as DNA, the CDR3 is TGTGCCAGCAGCTCCGGCTATAACTATGGCTACACCTTC. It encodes CASSSGYNYGYTF.

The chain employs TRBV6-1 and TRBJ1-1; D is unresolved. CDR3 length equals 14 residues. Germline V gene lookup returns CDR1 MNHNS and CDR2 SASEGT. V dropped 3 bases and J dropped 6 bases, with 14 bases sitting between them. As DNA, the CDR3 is TGTGCCAGCAGTGAGGCCGATGGTATGTCTGAAGCTTTCTTT. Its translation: CASSEADGMSEAFF.

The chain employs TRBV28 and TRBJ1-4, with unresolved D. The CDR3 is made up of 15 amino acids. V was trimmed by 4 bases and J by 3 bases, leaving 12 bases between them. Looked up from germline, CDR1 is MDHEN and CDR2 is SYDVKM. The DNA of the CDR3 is TGTGCCAGCAGTTCCCACTCGGGAGCTAATGAAAAACTGTTTTTT. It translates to CASSSHSGANEKLFF.

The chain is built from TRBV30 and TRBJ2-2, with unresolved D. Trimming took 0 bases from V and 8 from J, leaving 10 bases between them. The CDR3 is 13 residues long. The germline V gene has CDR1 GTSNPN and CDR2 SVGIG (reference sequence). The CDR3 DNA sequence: TGTGCCTGGAGTGTGATGTATCGGGGGGAGCTGTTTTTT. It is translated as CAWSVMYRGELFF.